These 30 T cell receptor beta chains came from one sample sequenced in a study of blood T cell repertoires in COVID-19 (dated by TCRdb to about 2020). Library preparation used the immunoSEQ multiplex PCR assay. What TCRdb holds here is the immuneACCESS table cut down to in-frame rearrangements. Part of the clones is not present; checked against another copy, under half of the missing clones reflect an unresolved V gene, and the others are unexplained. The sample yields roughly 110,000 clones; approximately 81% were counted once. The top ten clones comprise approximately 4.1% of the sample. The material sequenced was peripheral blood. The receptors here all came from a human donor in a cohort sampled during active COVID-19.

This chain joins TRBV28 and TRBJ2-7, with 11 positions matching TRBD1. The germline CDR1 and CDR2 sequences are MDHEN and SYDVKM. V was pared by 7 bases and J by 2 bases, with 4 bases of the junction left unmatched. The CDR3 totals 14 residues. CDR3 sequence: CASTLGQGAYEQYF. For the CDR3, the DNA is TGTGCCAGCACCTTGGGACAGGGGGCCTACGAGCAGTACTTC.

The V and J genes are TRBV9 and TRBJ2-7; 8 bases align to TRBD2. The CDR3 is 11 residues long. CDR1 is SGDLS and CDR2 is YYNGEE in the germline V gene. CDR3 in amino acids: CASSFRLAWDV. The DNA of the CDR3 is TGTGCCAGCAGCTTCAGACTAGCGTGGGACGTC.

This clone showed up just a few times. The rearrangement uses TRBV27 and TRBJ2-1; a possible D gene is TRBD2 (6 bases). The CDR3 spans 16 residues. CDR1 and CDR2 from the germline V gene are MNHEY and SMNVEV (reference sequence). The ends were cut back, 5 bases at V and 3 bases at J, with 17 bases in the middle. The CDR3 loop reads CASSPDGSGNYNEQFF. The DNA of the CDR3 is TGTGCCAGCAGTCCCGATGGTAGCGGAAACTACAATGAGCAGTTCTTC.

The chain couples TRBV9 to TRBJ2-1, with D possibly being TRBD2 (6 bases). This CDR3 contains 15 residues. The V end lost 0 bases, the J end lost 3 bases, and 10 bases lay between the germline ends. The germline V gene has CDR1 SGDLS and CDR2 YYNGEE. The CDR3 nucleotides read TGTGCCAGCAGCGTAGCCGGGACTGACTACAATGAGCAGTTCTTC. It is translated as CASSVAGTDYNEQFF. Looking up the rest from reference TRBV9 and TRBJ2-1 gives the full variable domain: DSGVTQTPKHLITATGQRVTLRCSPRSGDLSVYWYQQSLDQGLQFLIQYYNGEERAKGNILERFSAQQFPDLHSELNLSSLELGDSALYFCASSVAGTDYNEQFFGPGTRLTVL.

The chain uses TRBV5-5 and TRBJ1-3, with no clear D. The CDR3 runs to 14 residues. Deletions cut 2 bases from V and 1 base from J, with 7 bases between. Germline-derived CDR1 and CDR2 are SGHKS and YYEKEE (reference sequence). The CDR3 protein is CASSLQISGNTIYF. Written as DNA, the CDR3 is TGTGCCAGCAGCTTACAGATTTCTGGAAACACCATATATTTT.

The chain is built from TRBV19 and TRBJ1-2; 9 nucleotides align to TRBD1. The CDR3 totals 14 residues. Germline CDR1 reads LNHDA; CDR2 reads SQIVND (reference sequence). V lost 5 bases to trimming and J lost 4 bases; unmatched junction nucleotides: 5. CDR3 coding DNA: TGTGCCAGTAGTGTGGGACAGGGACTCTATGGCTACACCTTC. Protein product: CASSVGQGLYGYTF.

The table lists this clone with a few counts. This chain links TRBV5-6 with TRBJ2-7; 11 nucleotides match TRBD2. CDR1 and CDR2 (germline): SGHDT, YYEEEE. The CDR3 is 16 amino acids. Trimming removed 6 bases from V and 4 bases from J; junction bases left unmatched: 12. The CDR3 DNA reads TGTGCCAGCAATCTGAGGACTAGCGGGCGTACGTACGAGCAGTACTTC. As protein: CASNLRTSGRTYEQYF.

V is TRBV5-1 and J is TRBJ2-7; 14 bases agree with TRBD2. V lost 4 bases to trimming and J lost 3 bases; unmatched junction nucleotides: 6. The CDR3 is 16 amino acids. CDR1 and CDR2 from the germline V gene are SGHRS and YFSETQ. CDR3 sequence (DNA): TGCGCCAGCAGCACGGGACTAGCGGGAGATATCTACGAGCAGTACGTC. Translating it yields CASSTGLAGDIYEQYV.

This clone has only a few counts. The chain is built from TRBV19 and TRBJ2-2; TRBD2 aligns across 7 bases. Germline CDR1 reads LNHDA; CDR2 reads SQIVND (reference sequence). With V trimmed by 6 bases and J by 3 bases, 7 bases remained unmatched. The CDR3 loop spans 15 amino acids. The CDR3 spells CASRRREAHTGELFF. The CDR3 DNA follows: TGTGCCAGTAGGAGACGGGAGGCCCACACCGGGGAGCTGTTTTTT.

The chain couples TRBV14 to TRBJ2-2; 9 bases are a match to TRBD2. There are 18 residues in the CDR3. Germline V gene lookup returns CDR1 SGHDN and CDR2 FVKESK. Trimming cost V 3 bases and J 6 bases; bases outside gene matches: 14. CDR3 in DNA: TGTGCCAGCAGCCAGAGAAAGCTAGCGGGAAGGGGGTCCGGGGAGCTGTTTTTT. Protein product: CASSQRKLAGRGSGELFF.

The V and J genes are TRBV5-4 and TRBJ2-7; a weak D match, TRBD2 (5 bases). V gave up 2 bases and J gave up 1 base, with 13 bases separating them. The CDR3 runs to 15 residues. Germline V CDR1 and CDR2: SGHNT, YYREEE (reference sequence). The CDR3 DNA sequence: TGTGCCAGCAGCTTTGGTGGGAGTGGGTCCTACGAGCAGTACTTC. It yields the protein CASSFGGSGSYEQYF.

The rearrangement links TRBV7-9 to TRBJ1-4; the D gene is possibly TRBD1 (5 bases). The CDR3 sequence is 14 residues long. V lost 5 bases and J lost 6, with 13 bases in between. Germline CDR1 is SEHNR and CDR2 is FQNEAQ (reference sequence). This CDR3 is CASSLGGVDEKLFF. The CDR3 DNA reads as TGTGCCAGCAGCCTCGGGGGGGTAGATGAAAAACTGTTTTTT.

This clone is a singleton in its sample. The CDR3 region has the DNA TGTGCCAGTAGTATCCAGGGACAGTATCAGCCCCAGCATTTT. It specifies CASSIQGQYQPQHF. The rearrangement links TRBV19 to TRBJ1-5; 7 bases agree with TRBD1. The CDR3 sequence is 14 residues long. Trimming took 3 bases from V and 5 from J; bases not matched to a gene: 4. Germline V lookup: CDR1 LNHDA, CDR2 SQIVND (reference sequence).

This clone has just a few counts. The chain couples TRBV6-6 to TRBJ1-6; D is possibly TRBD1 (5 bases). The length of the CDR3 is 13 residues. Trimming pared 0 bases from V and 9 bases from J, leaving 6 bases between. Germline assignment: CDR1 MNHNY and CDR2 SVGAGI (reference sequence). The CDR3 sequence: CASSYSQGSPLHF. The CDR3, as DNA: TGTGCCAGCAGTTACTCCCAGGGTTCACCCCTCCACTTT.

V and J are TRBV4-1 and TRBJ1-1, with unresolved D. V was pared by 4 bases and J by 6 bases, with 9 bases between. The germline V gene has CDR1 MGHRA and CDR2 YSYEKL. This CDR3 region has 12 residues. The CDR3 is CASSRPGSEAFF. CDR3 in DNA: TGCGCCAGCAGCCGTCCGGGATCTGAAGCTTTCTTT.

The genes are TRBV28 and TRBJ1-2; maybe TRBD1 (6 bases). Trimming took off 5 bases at V and 9 bases at J, with 16 bases between the two ends. Germline V CDR1 and CDR2: MDHEN, SYDVKM. The CDR3 has 13 amino acids. The CDR3 here is CASSQQGLRSYTF. The CDR3 DNA reads TGTGCCAGCAGTCAGCAGGGGCTGAGAAGCTACACCTTC.

This clone has at least ten counts. The V and J genes are TRBV5-4 and TRBJ1-2, with TRBD1 matching over 12 bases. This CDR3 has 15 amino acids. Germline V gene sequence: CDR1 SGHNT, CDR2 YYREEE (reference sequence). The V segment lost 1 base and the J segment 5 bases; nucleotides outside the gene matches: 3. CDR3 coding DNA: TGTGCCAGCAGCTTGCCGGGACAGGGGGCGTATGGCTACACCTTC. Its translation: CASSLPGQGAYGYTF.

This clone was counted a single time. The V gene is TRBV5-1, the J gene TRBJ2-2; 9 positions match TRBD1. Germline values: CDR1 SGHRS, CDR2 YFSETQ. After removal of 4 bases from V and 1 base from J, the junction contained 2 bases not matched to a gene. The CDR3 loop spans 15 amino acids. CDR3 in amino acids: CASSAGQGNTGELFF. The CDR3 bases are TGCGCCAGCAGCGCGGGACAGGGGAACACCGGGGAGCTGTTTTTT.

The V gene is TRBV28, the J gene TRBJ2-2, with 7 bases lining up with TRBD2. CDR1 and CDR2 from the germline V gene are MDHEN and SYDVKM. This CDR3 contains 15 residues. The V segment lost 5 bases and the J segment 5 bases; nucleotides outside the gene matches: 8. The DNA of the CDR3 is TGTGCCAGCAGTATCTCTGGGGGAGGGACCGGGGAGCTGTTTTTT. Protein product: CASSISGGGTGELFF.

The V gene is TRBV19, the J gene TRBJ2-2; 13 bases are a match to TRBD2. Germline values: CDR1 LNHDA, CDR2 SQIVND (reference sequence). The trim removed 3 bases at V and 8 bases at J, leaving 15 bases unmatched. The CDR3 sequence is 19 residues long. This CDR3 reads CASSMGLRGLAGYGGELFF. CDR3 nucleotides: TGTGCCAGTAGTATGGGTTTGCGGGGACTAGCGGGATATGGTGGGGAGCTGTTTTTT.

This rearrangement joins TRBV5-1 to TRBJ1-6; no firm D call. Trimming stripped 0 bases from V and 10 bases from J, with 17 bases between. In germline, CDR1 is SGHRS, CDR2 YFSETQ. The CDR3 sequence is 16 residues long. The CDR3 loop is CASSLAEGGINSPLHF. DNA of the CDR3: TGCGCCAGCAGCTTGGCGGAGGGAGGCATTAACTCACCCCTCCACTTT.

The V call is TRBV4-3, the J call TRBJ2-3; 9 bases agree with TRBD2. The germline CDR1 and CDR2 sequences are LGHNA and YSLEER. With 1 base clipped from V and 1 base from J, the junction kept 9 bases outside the gene matches. This CDR3 is built from 18 residues. As DNA, the CDR3 is TGCGCCAGCAGCCAAGGACTAGCGGCCCTGAGGGGCACAGATACGCAGTATTTT. It is translated as CASSQGLAALRGTDTQYF.

This clone was detected a few times. The chain recombines TRBV28 with TRBJ1-2; D not resolved. V was shortened by 2 bases and J by 2 bases, with 12 bases between the two germline ends. The CDR3 has 15 amino acids. CDR1 and CDR2 (germline): MDHEN, SYDVKM. In DNA form, the CDR3 reads TGTGCCAGCAGTTTAATCAGGAAATGGAACTATGGCTACACCTTC. Translation: CASSLIRKWNYGYTF.

The chain uses TRBV19 and TRBJ2-3, with a weak D call TRBD2 (5 bases). Germline loops: CDR1 LNHDA, CDR2 SQIVND (reference sequence). This CDR3 is 14 amino acids long. Trimming pared 7 bases from V and 0 bases from J, leaving 11 bases between. CDR3 protein: CASIGDLSTDTQYF. Written as DNA, the CDR3 is TGTGCCAGTATCGGGGATCTTAGCACAGATACGCAGTATTTT.

The chain uses TRBV9 and TRBJ2-1, with TRBD2 as a possible D gene (5 bases). Looked up from germline, CDR1 is SGDLS and CDR2 is YYNGEE. The CDR3 spans 16 residues. V was clipped by 3 bases and J by 9 bases, with 22 bases between them. The CDR3 bases are TGTGCCAGCAGCGCCCATAGTGGGCTAGCCTCTGGTGAGCAGTTCTTC. It translates to CASSAHSGLASGEQFF.

The genes are TRBV18 and TRBJ2-2, with a weak D call TRBD2 (6 bases). Trimming left V 3 bases short and J 0 bases short, with 20 bases between. This CDR3 has 19 residues. Per the germline V gene, CDR1 is KGHSH and CDR2 is LQKENI. CDR3 nucleotides: TGTGCCAGCTCACCGACCTCCATGGGACTTCGTTCGAACACCGGGGAGCTGTTTTTT. This encodes CASSPTSMGLRSNTGELFF. Filled out from reference TRBV18 and TRBJ2-2, the complete variable domain reads NAGVMQNPRHLVRRRGQEARLRCSPMKGHSHVYWYRQLPEEGLKFMVYLQKENIIDESGMPKERFSAEFPKEGPSILRIQQVVRGDSAAYFCASSPTSMGLRSNTGELFFGEGSRLTVL.

CDR3 in amino acids: CASSLEGAYEAFF. Here the CDR3 DNA reads TGCGCCAGCAGCTTGGAGGGGGCGTATGAAGCTTTCTTT. The rearrangement links TRBV5-1 to TRBJ1-1; the match to TRBD1 covers 7 bases. The CDR3 runs 13 residues. CDR1 and CDR2 from the germline V gene are SGHRS and YFSETQ. With 0 bases clipped from V and 7 bases from J, the junction kept 3 bases outside the gene matches.

The CDR3 region has the DNA TGTGCCAGCAGGAGGACAGGGACAGGGAAGGAAAAACTGTTTTTT. It is translated as CASRRTGTGKEKLFF. The chain recombines TRBV7-2 with TRBJ1-4; 9 bases map to TRBD1. The CDR3 covers 15 residues. CDR1 is SGHTA and CDR2 is FQGNSA in the germline V gene. V was clipped by 6 bases and J by 8 bases; unmatched bases: 10.

The chain links TRBV4-1 to TRBJ1-4; TRBD1 is a possible D gene (5 bases). Trimming stripped 8 bases from V and 4 bases from J, with 11 bases between. Germline V gene lookup returns CDR1 MGHRA and CDR2 YSYEKL. CDR3 length: 13 residues. The CDR3 is CASGTGLNEKLFF. Written as DNA, the CDR3 is TGCGCCAGCGGTACAGGCCTTAATGAAAAACTGTTTTTT.

The gene calls are TRBV24-1 and TRBJ2-1, with 7 positions matching TRBD1. In germline, CDR1 is KGHDR, CDR2 SFDVKD. V gave up 4 bases and J gave up 4 bases; unmatched junction bases: 9. The CDR3 covers 16 residues. The CDR3 spells CATSDVRTGNYNEQFF. CDR3 nucleotides: TGTGCCACCAGTGACGTGAGGACAGGAAATTACAATGAGCAGTTCTTC.